Ten or more counts support the clone carrying this T cell receptor (beta chain). The antigen remains undetermined. The data stem from a study of CD8 T cells in ankylosing spondylitis. General study findings and limits: Characteristic of ankylosing spondylitis blood, it appeared, was a TCR beta motif comprising several highly homologous variants.

CDR3 size: 14 residues. The V gene lost 5 bases and the J gene lost 3 bases, with 13 bases spanning the gap. CDR1 and CDR2 from the germline V gene are SEHNR and FQNEAQ (reference sequence). TCRdb itself ran the 5' RACE reads through MiXCR, one entry per CDR3 protein. The table lists 750,000 to 850,000 distinct CDR3 sequences, approximately 10% of them singletons, with roughly 0.51% in the top ten. The chain has TRBV7-9 and TRBJ1-2; TRBD1 is a possible D gene (5 bases). The clonotype comes from a male donor with ankylosing spondylitis. Sequencing was done on a sample of blood, either unsorted or a sorted T cell fraction (not recorded which). CDR3 DNA sequence: TGTGCCAGCAGCCTGACGAGGGGCTACTATGGCTACACCTTC. It specifies CASSLTRGYYGYTF.